The rows below give T cell receptor beta chains drawn from one sample of a study of blood T cell repertoires in COVID-19. Produced via immunoSEQ multiplex PCR; TCRdb's table is partial and in-frame only. The repertoire includes about 340,000 clones, more than 70% of them detected once, and 2.5% to 3.5% sits in the top ten. The sequencing input was peripheral blood. The source is a man aged 30 to 45 with active or convalescent COVID-19. Each CDR3 is given with its conserved first and last residue. Each record gives: J gene, V gene, CDR3 length, CDR3 protein.

TRBJ1-5,TRBV19,14,CASRVQVGGPPQHF
TRBJ2-3,TRBV15,17,CATSRSKQPPFTDTQYF
TRBJ2-1,TRBV19,16,CASSLAGGSRGNEQFF
TRBJ2-1,TRBV19,14,CASSRSRSNNEQFF
TRBJ2-1,TRBV4-2,16,CASSQGMGGATNEQFF
TRBJ1-5,TRBV15,15,CATSREGTGWAPQHF
TRBJ1-4,TRBV18,14,CASSLDSQREKLFF
TRBJ2-7,TRBV29-1,11,CSVVGAYEQYF
TRBJ1-4,TRBV2,13,CASNKDRAEKLFF
TRBJ1-1,TRBV4-1,16,CASSQGLRGPNTEAFF
TRBJ1-2,TRBV30,13,CAWTPTEYYGYTF
TRBJ1-5,TRBV4-1,14,CASSQYQGNGPQHF
TRBJ2-1,TRBV9,15,CASAPGDSSYNEQFF
TRBJ2-7,TRBV7-8,15,CASSSTGTRSSEQYF
TRBJ2-2,TRBV5-1,16,CASRQLARGNTGELFF
TRBJ1-5,TRBV7-9,13,CASSYGTAGPQHF
TRBJ2-7,TRBV7-8,14,CASSHRLKVDEQYF
TRBJ1-4,TRBV5-1,15,CASSFDRLTNEKLFF
TRBJ2-1,TRBV6-5,15,CASSVDRTPYNEQFF
TRBJ2-7,TRBV29-1,13,CSFLGGLGYEQYF
TRBJ2-7,TRBV29-1,14,CSVDTSGGSYEQYF
TRBJ2-1,TRBV7-8,15,CASSPGTDRLKGQFF
TRBJ1-1,TRBV5-1,13,CASSPGGAAEAFF
TRBJ1-4,TRBV2,14,CASRAGTGNEKLFF
TRBJ1-2,TRBV5-1,16,CASSLVPGFSGNGYTF
TRBJ1-4,TRBV6-6,14,CASSPRGREEKLFF
TRBJ2-1,TRBV28,15,CASSLGAGGDNEQFF
TRBJ1-4,TRBV5-1,14,CASRQGSTNEKLFF
TRBJ2-2,TRBV30,13,CAWAKRGSGELFF
TRBJ1-1,TRBV19,16,CASSIGTGTLNTEAFF
TRBJ2-7,TRBV29-1,13,CSVGDPAGYEQYF
TRBJ1-4,TRBV30,18,CAWSVRPGQGRDKEKLFF
TRBJ2-2,TRBV19,17,CASSGQGARRTTGELFF
TRBJ2-7,TRBV28,15,CASSPLAGGSYEQYF
TRBJ2-7,TRBV28,13,CASSLTGDYEQYF
TRBJ2-1,TRBV5-1,16,CASSLGGLADYNEQFF
TRBJ2-1,TRBV4-3,17,CASSQPLGDRGPNEQFF
TRBJ2-4,TRBV4-3,15,CASSQGDRVANIQYF
TRBJ1-3,TRBV9,16,CASSVGTGYSGNTIYF
TRBJ2-5,TRBV27,15,CASSDLGGLMETQYF
TRBJ2-2,TRBV19,15,CASSIITGGIGELFF
TRBJ1-1,TRBV6-5,15,CASRISGGLNTEAFF
TRBJ2-3,TRBV18,14,CASSPLGQPDTQYF
TRBJ1-5,TRBV15,13,CATSRDPGRPQHF
TRBJ1-4,TRBV14,15,CASSGGRATNEKLFF
TRBJ1-2,TRBV9,14,CASSGTGANYGYTF
TRBJ1-6,TRBV7-9,18,CASSKNGAGISTDSPLHF
TRBJ2-1,TRBV4-3,14,CASSQGFFEGEQFF
TRBJ1-6,TRBV2,16,CASSELLGGYNSPLHF
TRBJ2-7,TRBV5-1,15,CASSLAETSSYEQYF
TRBJ2-3,TRBV3-1/TRBV3-2,19,CASRLTGTSGGKGPDTQYF
TRBJ1-2,TRBV7-3,15,CASSPRGGRNYGYTF
TRBJ2-7,TRBV18,14,CASSPPTGTYEQYF
TRBJ1-1,TRBV11-2,14,CASSLIGENTEAFF
TRBJ2-7,TRBV3-1/TRBV3-2,16,CASSQPGQGPTYEQYF